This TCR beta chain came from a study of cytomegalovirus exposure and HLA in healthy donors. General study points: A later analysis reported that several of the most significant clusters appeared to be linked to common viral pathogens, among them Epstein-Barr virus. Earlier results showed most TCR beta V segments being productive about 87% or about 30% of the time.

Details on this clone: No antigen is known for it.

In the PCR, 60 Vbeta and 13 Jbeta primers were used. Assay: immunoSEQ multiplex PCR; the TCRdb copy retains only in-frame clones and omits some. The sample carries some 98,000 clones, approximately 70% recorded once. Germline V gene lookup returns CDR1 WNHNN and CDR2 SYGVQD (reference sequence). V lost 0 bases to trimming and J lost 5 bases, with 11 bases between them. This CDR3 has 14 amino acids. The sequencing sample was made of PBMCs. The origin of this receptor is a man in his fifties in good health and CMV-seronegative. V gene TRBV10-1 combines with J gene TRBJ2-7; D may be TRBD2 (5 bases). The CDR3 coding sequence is TGCGCCAGCAGTGAGTCACTAGTCGGGCACGAGCAGTACTTC. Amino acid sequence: CASSESLVGHEQYF.